The clone carrying this T cell receptor beta chain has just a few counts. The CDR3 consists of 14 residues. CDR1 MNHEY and CDR2 SVGAGI come from the germline V gene. V gave up 2 bases and J gave up 8 bases, with 15 bases separating them. The sample belongs to a study of blood T cell repertoires in COVID-19. Study-level background: Donors in the United States, Italy and Spain gave samples during acute or convalescent COVID-19.

Using immunoSEQ multiplex PCR, the repertoire was profiled, and TCRdb retains in-frame clones only, with some absent. Of 120,000 to 150,000 clones listed, roughly 90% were seen once; the top ten hold under 3%. The sample consisted of peripheral blood. The genes are TRBV6-5 and TRBJ1-2, with D possibly being TRBD1 (5 bases). The receptor was isolated from a human donor in a cohort sampled during active COVID-19. This chain's CDR3 is CASSYGGKEEGYTF. CDR3 in DNA: TGTGCCAGCAGTTACGGGGGGAAGGAGGAAGGCTACACCTTC.